The 27 T cell receptor beta chains presented below share a single source sample, sequenced in a study of neurological immune-mediated disorders. TCRdb reprocessed the 5' RACE reads via MiXCR and lists one record per CDR3 protein. Of tens of thousands of distinct CDR3 sequences listed, about 9.4% are singletons. Sample: PBMCs. Receptor source: a middle-aged man in good health.

This clonotype was seen at least ten times. The rearrangement uses TRBV5-1 and TRBJ2-7, with 8 bases aligning to TRBD2. Germline values: CDR1 SGHRS, CDR2 YFSETQ. Losses at the gene ends were 2 bases for V and 10 bases for J; bases not matched to a gene: 2. The CDR3 contains 11 residues. The CDR3 region has the DNA TGCGCCAGCAGCTTAGCGGGGGAACAGTACTTC. It is translated as CASSLAGEQYF.

At least ten counts were recorded for this clonotype. The chain uses TRBV7-2 and TRBJ2-1, with D possibly matching TRBD2 (5 bases). The CDR3 has 12 amino acids. Germline loops: CDR1 SGHTA, CDR2 FQGNSA. V was pared by 5 bases and J by 10 bases, with 12 bases between. The CDR3 sequence: CASSPPSNEQFF. The CDR3 DNA is TGTGCCAGCAGCCCCCCTAGCAACGAGCAGTTCTTC.

This clonotype was found a few times. The rearrangement joins TRBV5-1 to TRBJ2-3; 8 bases map to TRBD1. The CDR3 loop spans 15 amino acids. Germline loops: CDR1 SGHRS, CDR2 YFSETQ. The junction had 7 bases not matched to a gene; V was cut back by 5 bases and J by 2 bases. In nucleotides, the CDR3 is TGCGCCAGCAGATCAAACAGGGGGAACACAGATACGCAGTATTTT. Amino acids: CASRSNRGNTDTQYF.

In this sample, this clonotype is medium-sized (0.01 to 0.1%). The CDR3 DNA is TGTGCCAGCAGCACTAGCGGGAGGCCCGCCACAGATACGCAGTATTTT. Encoded protein: CASSTSGRPATDTQYF. The V call is TRBV7-2, the J call TRBJ2-3; 12 nucleotides match TRBD2. The CDR3 covers 16 residues. Looked up from germline, CDR1 is SGHTA and CDR2 is FQGNSA. The junction had 5 bases not matched to a gene; V was cut back by 5 bases and J by 2 bases.

In this sample, this clonotype turned up many times. The chain has TRBV7-2 and TRBJ2-1; D is unresolved. Trimming cost V 7 bases and J 8 bases, with 15 bases left between them. The CDR3 totals 13 residues. The germline V gene has CDR1 SGHTA and CDR2 FQGNSA. The CDR3 DNA is TGTGCCAGCAACGATACCCCGGCCGATGAGCAGTTCTTC. This gives the protein CASNDTPADEQFF.

This clonotype was counted at least ten times. This sequence joins TRBV2 and TRBJ1-5, with 9 bases aligning to TRBD1. CDR1 is SNHLY, CDR2 FYNNEI, per germline. V was clipped by 5 bases and J by 7 bases; unmatched bases: 6. This CDR3 is 14 amino acids long. The CDR3 DNA is TGTGCCAGCAGTCCCGGGACAGGGAACCAGCCCCAGCATTTT. Its translation is CASSPGTGNQPQHF. The full variable domain, completed using reference TRBV2 and TRBJ1-5, is EPEVTQTPSHQVTQMGQEVILRCVPISNHLYFYWYRQILGQKVEFLVSFYNNEISEKSEIFDDQFSVERPDGSNFTLKIRSTKLEDSAMYFCASSPGTGNQPQHFGDGTRLSIL.

Ten or more counts support this clonotype. CDR3 sequence: CASAKTVYYEQYF. CDR3 sequence (DNA): TGTGCCAGCGCCAAGACAGTCTACTACGAGCAGTACTTC. The rearrangement uses TRBV6-5 and TRBJ2-7; maybe TRBD1 (5 bases). Per germline, CDR1 MNHEY and CDR2 SVGAGI. The CDR3 totals 13 residues. V was trimmed by 8 bases and J by 3 bases, leaving 14 bases between them.

Remarks on this clonotype: Just one base apart from a much larger clone, this may be a read error. The rearrangement links TRBV21-1 to TRBJ1-1; TRBD1 is taken as the D call from the table, unchecked against the DNA. TRBV21-1 is marked as a pseudogene. The CDR3 is 12 residues long. The CDR3 nucleotides read TGTGCCAGCAGACGTCAGGGCAGTGAAGCTTTCTTT. Translation: CASRRQGSEAFF.

This clonotype was recorded many times. The chain has TRBV20-1 and TRBJ2-3; 8 bases map to TRBD2. Germline values: CDR1 DFQATT, CDR2 SNEGSKA (reference sequence). The CDR3 has 15 residues. Germline trimming cut 5 bases from V and 2 bases from J; bases unmatched to any gene: 9. CDR3: CSAQNGGGLTDTQYF. DNA for the CDR3: TGCAGTGCTCAAAATGGCGGGGGGCTCACAGATACGCAGTATTTT.

This clonotype was picked up many times. This chain connects TRBV11-2 to TRBJ2-5, with D possibly being TRBD1 (6 bases). CDR3 length equals 17 residues. Looked up from germline, CDR1 is SGHAT and CDR2 is FQNNGV. V dropped 1 base and J dropped 2 bases, with 17 bases sitting between them. For the CDR3, the DNA is TGTGCCAGCAGCTTAGGTCGCCAGGGGAAGCTGCAAGAGACCCAGTACTTC. Protein: CASSLGRQGKLQETQYF.

This clonotype was counted ten times or more. The genes are TRBV7-9 and TRBJ1-3, with TRBD1 matching 7 bases. Trimming removed 5 bases from V and 0 bases from J; junction bases left unmatched: 10. The CDR3 extends over 17 amino acids. Germline V gives CDR1 SEHNR, CDR2 FQNEAQ (reference sequence). CDR3 amino acids: CASSASGTENSGNTIYF. CDR3 DNA: TGTGCCAGCAGCGCCTCCGGGACAGAGAACTCTGGAAACACCATATATTTT.

The rearrangement links TRBV5-1 to TRBJ1-1; TRBD1 matches 7 bases. This CDR3 contains 14 residues. Looked up from germline, CDR1 is SGHRS and CDR2 is YFSETQ. Trimming removed 3 bases from V and 0 bases from J; junction bases left unmatched: 2. The CDR3 reads CASSWDSLNTEAFF. CDR3 sequence (DNA): TGCGCCAGCAGCTGGGACAGTTTGAACACTGAAGCTTTCTTT.

This clonotype was detected a few times. The chain links TRBV29-1 to TRBJ2-2; no clear D gene. V was pared by 4 bases and J by 8 bases, with 8 bases between. The CDR3 has 11 residues. The germline CDR1 and CDR2 sequences are SQVTM and ANQGSEA. The chain's CDR3 is CSVGGTGELFF. The CDR3 DNA follows: TGCAGCGTTGGGGGAACTGGGGAGCTGTTTTTT.

In this sample, this clonotype turned up many times. The genes are TRBV11-1 and TRBJ1-2; TRBD1 might be the D (6 bases). The V and J ends lost 4 bases and 3 bases respectively, with 6 bases between them. Per germline, CDR1 SGHAT and CDR2 FQDESV (reference sequence). The CDR3 is made up of 12 amino acids. This chain's CDR3 is CASSSGDYGYTF. The CDR3 nucleotides read TGTGCCAGCAGCTCAGGGGACTATGGCTACACCTTC.

The rearrangement uses TRBV6-6 and TRBJ2-7; D is unresolved. The ends were cut back, 2 bases at V and 6 bases at J, with 2 bases in the middle. This CDR3 is 10 amino acids long. CDR1 is MNHNY and CDR2 is SVGAGI in the germline V gene (reference sequence). In DNA form, the CDR3 reads TGTGCCAGCAGTTACCCCGAGCAGTACTTC. It is translated as CASSYPEQYF.

The chain recombines TRBV20-1 with TRBJ2-1; 9 nucleotides align to TRBD2. CDR1 is DFQATT and CDR2 is SNEGSKA in the germline V gene (reference sequence). The CDR3 covers 16 residues. J gave up 1 base and V 4 bases, and 8 bases lay outside the gene matches. The CDR3 loop is CSAKRSSGTSYNEQFF. For the CDR3, the DNA is TGCAGTGCTAAACGGTCTAGCGGGACTTCCTACAATGAGCAGTTCTTC.

Ten or more counts support this clonotype. The chain has TRBV30 and TRBJ2-7; possible D gene TRBD1, 6 bases. Germline CDR1 reads GTSNPN; CDR2 reads SVGIG (reference sequence). The CDR3 extends over 12 amino acids. V was pared by 2 bases and J by 5 bases, with 10 bases between. CDR3 nucleotides: TGTGCCTGGAGTAAACAGGGTAACGAGCAGTACTTC. It codes for CAWSKQGNEQYF.

This clonotype was detected only once. One base away lies a much larger clone, so this may be a sequencing read error. The V call is TRBV18, the J call TRBJ1-6; D perhaps matches TRBD1 (6 bases). Germline assignment: CDR1 KGHSH and CDR2 LQKENI. Trimming left V 5 bases short and J 14 bases short, with 13 bases between. The CDR3 consists of 12 residues. As DNA, the CDR3 is TGTGCCAGCTCAACCTCGGGGGCGGCCCTCCACTTT. Translated: CASSTSGAALHF.

CDR3 sequence (DNA): TGTGCCACCAGTGAGCCGACGGTAAACATTCAGTACTTC. It encodes CATSEPTVNIQYF. V gene TRBV24-1 combines with J gene TRBJ2-4; D ambiguous. This CDR3 region has 13 residues. The ends were cut back, 4 bases at V and 6 bases at J, with 9 bases in the middle. CDR1 and CDR2 (germline): KGHDR, SFDVKD.

This clonotype was seen only a few times. V is TRBV5-1 and J is TRBJ2-2; 7 bases map to TRBD1. V was clipped by 2 bases and J by 2 bases; unmatched bases: 6. Germline V gives CDR1 SGHRS, CDR2 YFSETQ. This CDR3 is 16 amino acids long. CDR3: CASSFGQEANTGELFF. The CDR3 DNA reads TGCGCCAGCAGCTTCGGACAGGAGGCAAACACCGGGGAGCTGTTTTTT.

Many counts were recorded for this clonotype. The rearrangement joins TRBV7-3 to TRBJ2-6; 10 bases line up with TRBD1. The CDR3 is 17 residues long. V shed 5 bases and J 4 bases; nucleotides not matched to a gene: 8. Germline V gene lookup returns CDR1 SGHTA and CDR2 FQGTGA. This chain's CDR3 is CASSLEGQGSGANVLTF. CDR3 in DNA: TGTGCCAGCAGCCTCGAGGGACAGGGGTCCGGGGCCAACGTCCTGACTTTC.

This clonotype was counted ten times or more. The V and J genes are TRBV6-6 and TRBJ1-5; the match to TRBD1 covers 10 bases. The CDR3 spans 16 residues. V shed 2 bases, J shed 1 base, and the junction held 2 bases outside the gene matches. Germline V CDR1 and CDR2: MNHNY, SVGAGI (reference sequence). Written as DNA, the CDR3 is TGTGCCAGCAGTTACCCGGGACAGGGGAGCAATCAGCCCCAGCATTTT. Its protein product is CASSYPGQGSNQPQHF.

This clonotype was counted only a few times. The gene calls are TRBV12-3 or TRBV12-4 and TRBJ2-7, with D maybe TRBD1 (5 bases). V gave up 1 base and J gave up 5 bases, with 9 bases separating them. The CDR3 covers 13 residues. The CDR3 protein is CASSLGGPNEQYF. DNA for the CDR3: TGTGCCAGCAGTTTAGGGGGCCCCAACGAGCAGTACTTC.

This clonotype was observed many times. The rearrangement joins TRBV12-3 or TRBV12-4 to TRBJ2-7; 7 nucleotides agree with TRBD1. The J segment lost 6 bases and the V segment lost 3 bases, leaving 8 bases of the junction unmatched. CDR3 length: 14 amino acids. The CDR3 DNA is TGTGCCAGCAGTTTGTCGGCAGGGGGAACCGAGCAGTACTTC. This gives the protein CASSLSAGGTEQYF.

CDR3 sequence: CASSQTGRQETQYF. The CDR3 DNA follows: TGCGCCAGCAGCCAGACTGGTCGACAAGAGACCCAGTACTTC. The chain links TRBV5-1 to TRBJ2-5, with unresolved D. This CDR3 is built from 14 residues. The germline V and J ends were trimmed by 4 bases and 2 bases, with 12 bases remaining between them. Germline CDR1 reads SGHRS; CDR2 reads YFSETQ.

Ten or more counts support this clonotype. In DNA form, the CDR3 reads TGTGCCAGCAGTCCGGGGTGGCCGAGCTCCTACGAGCAGTACTTC. The encoded protein is CASSPGWPSSYEQYF. V usage is TRBV6-2 or TRBV6-3 and J usage is TRBJ2-7, with D possibly being TRBD2 (5 bases). The CDR3 totals 15 residues. Between the trimmed V and J ends, which lost 5 bases and 0 bases, there was a span of 14 bases. Germline V lookup: CDR1 MNHEY, CDR2 SVGEGT.

This clonotype has a count of ten or more. The chain combines TRBV29-1 with TRBJ2-1; 11 bases match TRBD2. The junction had 10 bases not matched to a gene; V was cut back by 0 bases and J by 9 bases. Germline CDR1 is SQVTM and CDR2 is ANQGSEA. The CDR3 totals 16 residues. CDR3 sequence (DNA): TGCAGCGTTGAAGATCCACTAGCGGGAGTTCAGGCTGAGCAGTTCTTC. As protein: CSVEDPLAGVQAEQFF.